This T cell receptor (beta chain) was sequenced for a study of CD8 T cells in ankylosing spondylitis. Regarding the study as a whole: A motif in TCR beta, a set of roughly eight highly homologous variants, appeared characteristic of ankylosing spondylitis blood.

The germline V gene encodes CDR1 SGHTA and CDR2 FQGNSA. V was clipped by 5 bases and J by 5 bases, with 18 bases between them. The CDR3 length is 16 residues. Worth noting for this clonotype: Its antigen remains unidentified.

Each CDR3 protein gets one entry after TCRdb re-called the 5' RACE reads with MiXCR. The repertoire holds under 250,000 distinct CDR3 sequences, around 8% seen once, with more than 4.5% in the top ten. The J gene is TRBJ2-2, the V gene TRBV7-2, with D tentatively TRBD2 (7 bases). The clonotype was recovered from a female donor with ankylosing spondylitis or in good health (not recorded which). What was sequenced was blood, either unsorted or a sorted T cell fraction (not recorded which). CDR3 in amino acids: CASSQPGGRRTGELFF. The CDR3 DNA sequence: TGTGCCAGCAGCCAGCCGGGGGGCCGGAGGACCGGGGAGCTGTTTTTT.